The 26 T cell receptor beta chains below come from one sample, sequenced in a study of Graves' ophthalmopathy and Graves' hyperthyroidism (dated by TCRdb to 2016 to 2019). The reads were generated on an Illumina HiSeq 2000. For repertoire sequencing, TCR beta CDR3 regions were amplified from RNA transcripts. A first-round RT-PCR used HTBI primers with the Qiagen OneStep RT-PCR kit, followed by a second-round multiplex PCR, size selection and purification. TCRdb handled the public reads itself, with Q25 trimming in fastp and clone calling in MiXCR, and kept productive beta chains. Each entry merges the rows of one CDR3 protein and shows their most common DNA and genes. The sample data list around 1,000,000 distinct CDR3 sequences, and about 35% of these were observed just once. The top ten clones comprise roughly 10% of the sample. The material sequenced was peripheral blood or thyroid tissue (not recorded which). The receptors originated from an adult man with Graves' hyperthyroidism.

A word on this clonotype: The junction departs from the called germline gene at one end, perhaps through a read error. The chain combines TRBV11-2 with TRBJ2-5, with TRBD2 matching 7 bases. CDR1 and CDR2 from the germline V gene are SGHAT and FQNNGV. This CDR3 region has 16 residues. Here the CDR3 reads CASSLGGGFDKEAQYF. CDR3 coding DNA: TGTGCCAGCAGCTTGGGGGGGGGTTTCGATAAAGAGGCCCAGTACTTC.

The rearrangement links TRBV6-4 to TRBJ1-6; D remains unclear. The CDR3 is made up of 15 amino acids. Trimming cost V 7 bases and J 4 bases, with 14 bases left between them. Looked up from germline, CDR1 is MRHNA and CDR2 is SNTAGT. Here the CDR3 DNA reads TGTGCCAGCACGCGACACCAGGCTTATAATTCACCCCTCCACTTT. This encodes CASTRHQAYNSPLHF.

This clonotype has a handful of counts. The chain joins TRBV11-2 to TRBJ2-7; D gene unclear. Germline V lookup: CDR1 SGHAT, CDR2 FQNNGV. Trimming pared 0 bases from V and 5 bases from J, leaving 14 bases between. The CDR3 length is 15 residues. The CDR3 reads CASSLEPVLGDEQYF. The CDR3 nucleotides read TGTGCCAGCAGCTTAGAACCCGTGTTAGGCGACGAGCAGTACTTC.

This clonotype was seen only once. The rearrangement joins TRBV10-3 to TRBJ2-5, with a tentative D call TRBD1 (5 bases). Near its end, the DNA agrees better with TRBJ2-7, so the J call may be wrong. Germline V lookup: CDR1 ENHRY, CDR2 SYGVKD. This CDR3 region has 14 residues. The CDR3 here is CAINAAGISYEQYF. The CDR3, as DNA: TGTGCCATCAACGCTGCAGGGATCTCCTACGAGCAGTACTTC.

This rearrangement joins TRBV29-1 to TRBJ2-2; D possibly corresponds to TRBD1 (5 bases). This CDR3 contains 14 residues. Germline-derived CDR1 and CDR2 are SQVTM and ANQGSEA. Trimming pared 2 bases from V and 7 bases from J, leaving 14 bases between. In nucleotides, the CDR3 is TGCAGCGTTGAAATGGGCAGGGTAGGCGGGGAGCTGTTTTTT. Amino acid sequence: CSVEMGRVGGELFF.

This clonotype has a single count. The CDR3 DNA follows: TGTGCCAGCACCCCTGGCCGAAAACTGTTTTTT. Translated, it gives CASTPGRKLFF. The J gene is TRBJ1-4, the V gene TRBV5-4, with no clear D. V was cut by 6 bases and J by 10 bases, with 10 bases left in between. The CDR3 has 11 amino acids. Germline CDR1 is SGHNT and CDR2 is YYREEE (reference sequence).

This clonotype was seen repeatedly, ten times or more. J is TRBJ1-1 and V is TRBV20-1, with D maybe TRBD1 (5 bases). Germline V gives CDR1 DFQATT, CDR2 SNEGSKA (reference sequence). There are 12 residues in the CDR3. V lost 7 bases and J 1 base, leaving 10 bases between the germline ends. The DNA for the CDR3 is TGCAGTGGGGGACGGACGAACACTGAAGCTTTCTTT. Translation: CSGGRTNTEAFF.

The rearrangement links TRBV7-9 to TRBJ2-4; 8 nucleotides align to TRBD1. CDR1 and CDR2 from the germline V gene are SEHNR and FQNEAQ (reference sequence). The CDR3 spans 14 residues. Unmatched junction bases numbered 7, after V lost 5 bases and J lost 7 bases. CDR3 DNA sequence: TGTGCCAGCAGCCCCCGGACAGGGCGGAACATTCAGTACTTC. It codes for CASSPRTGRNIQYF.

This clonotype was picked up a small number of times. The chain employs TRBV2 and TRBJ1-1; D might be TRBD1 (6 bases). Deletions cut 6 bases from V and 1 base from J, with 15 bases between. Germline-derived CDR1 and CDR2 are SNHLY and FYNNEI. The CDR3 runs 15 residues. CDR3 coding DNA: TGTGCCAGCAGCCCCCTTAGACAGGAGAACACTGAAGCTTTCTTT. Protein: CASSPLRQENTEAFF. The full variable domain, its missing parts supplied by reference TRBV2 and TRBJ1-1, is EPEVTQTPSHQVTQMGQEVILRCVPISNHLYFYWYRQILGQKVEFLVSFYNNEISEKSEIFDDQFSVERPDGSNFTLKIRSTKLEDSAMYFCASSPLRQENTEAFFGQGTRLTVV.

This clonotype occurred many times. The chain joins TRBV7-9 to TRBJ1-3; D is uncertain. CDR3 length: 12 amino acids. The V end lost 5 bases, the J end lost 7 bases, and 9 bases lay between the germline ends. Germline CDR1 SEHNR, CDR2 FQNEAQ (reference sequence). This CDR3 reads CASSPPINTIYF. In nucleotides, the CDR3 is TGTGCCAGCAGCCCCCCTATCAACACCATATATTTT.

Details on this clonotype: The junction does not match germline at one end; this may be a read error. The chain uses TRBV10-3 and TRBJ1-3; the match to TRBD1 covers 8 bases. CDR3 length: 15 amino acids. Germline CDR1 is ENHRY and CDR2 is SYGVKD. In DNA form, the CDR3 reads TGTGCCATCAGTGAGACCAAAACAGGGGGAAACAACATATATTTT. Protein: CAISETKTGGNNIYF.

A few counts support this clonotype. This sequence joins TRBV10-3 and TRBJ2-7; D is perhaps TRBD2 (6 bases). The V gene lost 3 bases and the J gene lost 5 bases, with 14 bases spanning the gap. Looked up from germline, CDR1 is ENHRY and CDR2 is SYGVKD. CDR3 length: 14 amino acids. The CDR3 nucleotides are TGTGCCATCAGTGACGGGAGTGGGGCCAACGAGCAGTACTTC. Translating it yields CAISDGSGANEQYF.

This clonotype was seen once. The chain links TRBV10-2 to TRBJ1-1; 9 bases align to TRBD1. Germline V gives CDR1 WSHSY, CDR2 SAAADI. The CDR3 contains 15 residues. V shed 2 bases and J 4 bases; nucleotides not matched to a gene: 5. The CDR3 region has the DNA TGCGCCAGCAGTGAGCCGGACAGGGGCGGCACTGAAGCTTTCTTT. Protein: CASSEPDRGGTEAFF.

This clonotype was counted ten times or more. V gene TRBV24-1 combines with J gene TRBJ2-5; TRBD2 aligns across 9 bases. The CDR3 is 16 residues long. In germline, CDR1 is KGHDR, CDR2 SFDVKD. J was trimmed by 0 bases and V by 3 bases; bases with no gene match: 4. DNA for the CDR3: TGTGCCACCAGTGATCAACTAGCGGGTAACCAAGAGACCCAGTACTTC. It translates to CATSDQLAGNQETQYF.

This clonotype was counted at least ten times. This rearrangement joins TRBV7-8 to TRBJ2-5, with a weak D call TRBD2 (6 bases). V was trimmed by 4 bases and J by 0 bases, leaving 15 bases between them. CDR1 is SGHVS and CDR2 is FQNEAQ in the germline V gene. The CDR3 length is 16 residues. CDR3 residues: CASSWGLVGDQETQYF. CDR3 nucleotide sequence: TGTGCCAGCAGCTGGGGACTTGTGGGGGACCAAGAGACCCAGTACTTC.

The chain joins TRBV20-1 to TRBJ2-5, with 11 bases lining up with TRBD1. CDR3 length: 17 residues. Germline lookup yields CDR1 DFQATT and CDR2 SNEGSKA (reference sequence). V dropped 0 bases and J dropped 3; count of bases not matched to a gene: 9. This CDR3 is CSARDAGTGGSEETQYF. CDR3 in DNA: TGCAGTGCTAGAGACGCCGGGACAGGGGGTTCGGAAGAGACCCAGTACTTC.

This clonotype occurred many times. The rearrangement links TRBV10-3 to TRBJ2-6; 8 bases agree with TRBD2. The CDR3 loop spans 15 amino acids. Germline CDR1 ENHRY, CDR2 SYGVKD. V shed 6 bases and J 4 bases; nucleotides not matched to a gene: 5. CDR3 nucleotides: TGTGCCATCAGCGGCGGGGGGACGGGGGCCAACGTCCTGACTTTC. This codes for CAISGGGTGANVLTF.

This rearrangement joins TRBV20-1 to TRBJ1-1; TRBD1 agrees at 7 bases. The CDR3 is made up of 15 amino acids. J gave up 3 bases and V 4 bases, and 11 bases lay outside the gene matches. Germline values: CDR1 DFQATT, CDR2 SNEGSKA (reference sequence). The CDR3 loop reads CSANPRQGIYTEAFF. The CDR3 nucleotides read TGCAGTGCTAACCCCAGACAGGGAATTTACACTGAAGCTTTCTTT.

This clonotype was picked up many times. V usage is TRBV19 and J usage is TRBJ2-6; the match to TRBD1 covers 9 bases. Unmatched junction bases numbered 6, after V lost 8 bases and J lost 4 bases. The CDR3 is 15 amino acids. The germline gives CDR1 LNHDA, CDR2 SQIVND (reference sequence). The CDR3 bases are TGTGCCAGTGCACAGGGGGCGCCAGGGGCCAACGTCCTGACTTTC. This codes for CASAQGAPGANVLTF.

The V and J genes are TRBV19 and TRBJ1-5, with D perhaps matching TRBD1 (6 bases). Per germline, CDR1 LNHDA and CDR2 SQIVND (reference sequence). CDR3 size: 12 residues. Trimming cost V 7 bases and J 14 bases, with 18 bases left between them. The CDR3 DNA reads TGTGCCAGTATGACTAGCGGGGGCCACGAGCATTTT. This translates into CASMTSGGHEHF. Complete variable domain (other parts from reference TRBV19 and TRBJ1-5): DGGITQSPKYLFRKEGQNVTLSCEQNLNHDAMYWYRQDPGQGLRLIYYSQIVNDFQKGDIAEGYSVSREKKESFPLTVTSAQKNPTAFYLCASMTSGGHEHFGDGTRLSIL.

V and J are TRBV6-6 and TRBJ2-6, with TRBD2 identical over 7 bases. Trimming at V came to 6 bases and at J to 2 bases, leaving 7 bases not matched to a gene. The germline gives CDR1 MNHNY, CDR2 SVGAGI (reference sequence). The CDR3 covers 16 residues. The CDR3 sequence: CASSLKSGAGANVLTF. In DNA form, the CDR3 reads TGTGCCAGCAGCTTAAAGAGCGGGGCTGGGGCCAACGTCCTGACTTTC.

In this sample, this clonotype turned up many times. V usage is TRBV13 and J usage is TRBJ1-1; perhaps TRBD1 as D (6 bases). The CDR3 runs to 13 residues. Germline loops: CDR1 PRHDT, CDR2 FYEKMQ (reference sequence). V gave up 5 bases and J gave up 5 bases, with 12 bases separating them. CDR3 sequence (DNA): TGTGCCAGCAGCCCTCGGGGGCAAACTGAAGCTTTCTTT. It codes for CASSPRGQTEAFF.

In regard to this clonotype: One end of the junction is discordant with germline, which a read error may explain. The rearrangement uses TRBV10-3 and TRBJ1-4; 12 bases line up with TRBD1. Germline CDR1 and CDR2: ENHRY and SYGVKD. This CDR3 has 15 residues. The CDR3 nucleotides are TGTGCCATCAGTGAGCCACTTACCGCCGGGACAGGGGGCGCATTT. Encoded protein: CAISEPLTAGTGGAF.

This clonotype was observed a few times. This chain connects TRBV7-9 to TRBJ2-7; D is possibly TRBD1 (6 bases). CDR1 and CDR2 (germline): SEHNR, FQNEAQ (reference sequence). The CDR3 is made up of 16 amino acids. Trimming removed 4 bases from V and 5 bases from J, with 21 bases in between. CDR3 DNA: TGTGCCAGCAGCTCGTCAGCCGGGACACGTTTAAACGAGCAGTACTTC. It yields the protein CASSSSAGTRLNEQYF.

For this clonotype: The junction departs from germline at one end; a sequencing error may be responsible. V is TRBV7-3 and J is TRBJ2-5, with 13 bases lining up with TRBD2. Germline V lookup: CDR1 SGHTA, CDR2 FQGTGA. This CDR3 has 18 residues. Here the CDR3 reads CARSFTSGGAANQETQYF. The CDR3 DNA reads TGTGCCCGCAGCTTCACTAGCGGGGGGGCAGCGAACCAAGAGACCCAGTACTTC.

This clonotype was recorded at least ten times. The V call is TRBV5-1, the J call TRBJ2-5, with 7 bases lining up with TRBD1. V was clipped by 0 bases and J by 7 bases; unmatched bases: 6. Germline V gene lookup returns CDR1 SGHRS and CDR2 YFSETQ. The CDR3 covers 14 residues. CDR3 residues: CASSLDRGPWTQYF. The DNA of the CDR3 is TGCGCCAGCAGCTTGGACAGGGGACCCTGGACCCAGTACTTC.